These 10 T cell receptor beta chains were sequenced from one sample in a study of type 1 regulatory T cells. TCRdb itself ran the reads through MiXCR, one entry per CDR3 protein. The profile shows roughly 25,000 distinct CDR3 sequences, 72% of them singletons. No antigen has been assigned to these receptors. The material sequenced was cultured T cells, either the whole culture or a sorted T cell fraction (not recorded which). This sample's subset: Tr1-enriched cell product generated in vitro against host alloantigens. These receptors all stem from a human donor in good health.

This clonotype was seen a handful of times. The DNA for the CDR3 is TGTGCCAGCAGCTTAGGGGGGGTGCTAGGGGCCAACGTCCTGACTTTC. Encoded protein: CASSLGGVLGANVLTF. This rearrangement joins TRBV7-2 to TRBJ2-6, with a weak D call TRBD2 (6 bases). Germline V gives CDR1 SGHTA, CDR2 FQGNSA. The CDR3 runs to 16 residues. V dropped 1 base and J dropped 4 bases, with 11 bases sitting between them.

The chain recombines TRBV12-3 or TRBV12-4 with TRBJ1-4; D is possibly TRBD1 (5 bases). V was clipped by 3 bases and J by 7 bases, with 12 bases between them. The length of the CDR3 is 14 residues. CDR3 loop: CASSFGQGGEKLFF. CDR3 in DNA: TGTGCCAGCAGTTTCGGCCAGGGCGGTGAAAAACTGTTTTTT.

V gene TRBV7-9 combines with J gene TRBJ2-1; the D is unclear. V lost 2 bases and J lost 2, with 16 bases in between. Germline CDR1 is SEHNR and CDR2 is FQNEAQ (reference sequence). The CDR3 length is 17 residues. The chain's CDR3 is CASSLLGSPRAYNEQFF. The CDR3 DNA is TGTGCCAGCAGCTTACTAGGCTCTCCCCGCGCCTACAATGAGCAGTTCTTC.

V is TRBV12-3 or TRBV12-4 and J is TRBJ2-2; D is uncertain. The CDR3 is 15 residues long. Trimming left V 3 bases short and J 2 bases short, with 10 bases between. In nucleotides, the CDR3 is TGTGCCAGCAGTTTTGCTGGACGTAACACCGGGGAGCTGTTTTTT. Encoded protein: CASSFAGRNTGELFF.

This rearrangement joins TRBV19 to TRBJ2-1; weak D call: TRBD1 (6 bases). This CDR3 region has 15 residues. The germline gives CDR1 LNHDA, CDR2 SQIVND (reference sequence). V was shortened by 0 bases and J by 2 bases, with 8 bases between the two germline ends. The CDR3 bases are TGTGCCAGTAGTATAGAAGGGGGAGCCTACAATGAGCAGTTCTTC. Its protein is CASSIEGGAYNEQFF.

This sequence joins TRBV2 and TRBJ2-7; D possibly corresponds to TRBD1 (6 bases). The CDR3 extends over 13 amino acids. Germline V CDR1 and CDR2: SNHLY, FYNNEI. V gave up 8 bases and J gave up 9 bases, with 20 bases separating them. Here the CDR3 DNA reads TGTGCCAGCGGATCGAGACAGGTTTTCGGGCAGTACTTC. Amino acids: CASGSRQVFGQYF.

V usage is TRBV5-5 and J usage is TRBJ2-2; 8 bases are a match to TRBD1. The trim removed 4 bases at V and 7 bases at J, leaving 12 bases unmatched. Per germline, CDR1 SGHKS and CDR2 YYEKEE (reference sequence). This CDR3 region has 16 residues. The DNA of the CDR3 is TGTGCCAGCAGCACCACACCGGGACAGGTTTTCGGGGAGCTGTTTTTT. This encodes CASSTTPGQVFGELFF.

This rearrangement joins TRBV6-5 to TRBJ1-6; 7 bases match TRBD1. V lost 6 bases to trimming and J lost 8 bases; unmatched junction nucleotides: 10. This CDR3 spans 15 amino acids. Germline values: CDR1 MNHEY, CDR2 SVGAGI. This CDR3 is CASRPSTGDHSPLHF. The CDR3 nucleotides are TGTGCCAGCAGACCATCTACAGGGGATCATTCACCCCTCCACTTT.

This clonotype was recorded a few times. The chain joins TRBV19 to TRBJ2-1; a possible D gene is TRBD1 (6 bases). CDR3 length equals 13 residues. The germline V and J ends were trimmed by 7 bases and 11 bases, with 18 bases remaining between them. Germline values: CDR1 LNHDA, CDR2 SQIVND (reference sequence). As DNA, the CDR3 is TGTGCCAGTACCCCCAGGGACATTATGAAGCAGTTCTTC. It encodes CASTPRDIMKQFF.

Relative to its sample, this clonotype is medium-sized. This rearrangement joins TRBV18 to TRBJ1-5, with a weak D call TRBD1 (6 bases). CDR1 KGHSH and CDR2 LQKENI come from the germline V gene. This CDR3 comprises 15 residues. V lost 5 bases, J lost 3 bases, and 14 bases lay in between. The CDR3 DNA reads as TGTGCCAGCTCAGATCAGGGGTTGATCAATCAGCCCCAGCATTTT. Translation gives CASSDQGLINQPQHF. The whole variable domain, filled in from reference TRBV18 and TRBJ1-5, reads NAGVMQNPRHLVRRRGQEARLRCSPMKGHSHVYWYRQLPEEGLKFMVYLQKENIIDESGMPKERFSAEFPKEGPSILRIQQVVRGDSAAYFCASSDQGLINQPQHFGDGTRLSIL.